This section outlines one TCR beta chain sequence together with its context. The antigen remains undetermined. The data were taken from a study of cytomegalovirus exposure and HLA in healthy donors. For the study at large: The study placed about four fifths of its approximately 400 genotyped donors in the Caucasian-associated ancestry cluster. The study's findings and limits: A later analysis found that most CMV-associated TCR beta chains appeared HLA-restricted. Despite most TCR sequences being rare, some public TCRs occurred in many donors.

Primers for the PCR totalled 60 Vbeta and 13 Jbeta. Sequenced by immunoSEQ multiplex PCR; TCRdb stores in-frame clones only, minus some. The sample shows around 80,000 clones, 62% of them seen only once. Losses at the gene ends were 2 bases for V and 4 bases for J; bases not matched to a gene: 12. The CDR3 has 16 amino acids. The germline V gene has CDR1 SGHRS and CDR2 YFSETQ. The chain recombines TRBV5-1 with TRBJ2-7, with 7 bases lining up with TRBD2. The receptor's source is a male donor in good health and CMV-seropositive. The sequencing sample was made of PBMCs. Here the CDR3 reads CASSLTLGGIEYEQYF. The CDR3 nucleotides read TGCGCCAGCAGCTTAACCTTGGGGGGGATCGAGTACGAGCAGTACTTC.